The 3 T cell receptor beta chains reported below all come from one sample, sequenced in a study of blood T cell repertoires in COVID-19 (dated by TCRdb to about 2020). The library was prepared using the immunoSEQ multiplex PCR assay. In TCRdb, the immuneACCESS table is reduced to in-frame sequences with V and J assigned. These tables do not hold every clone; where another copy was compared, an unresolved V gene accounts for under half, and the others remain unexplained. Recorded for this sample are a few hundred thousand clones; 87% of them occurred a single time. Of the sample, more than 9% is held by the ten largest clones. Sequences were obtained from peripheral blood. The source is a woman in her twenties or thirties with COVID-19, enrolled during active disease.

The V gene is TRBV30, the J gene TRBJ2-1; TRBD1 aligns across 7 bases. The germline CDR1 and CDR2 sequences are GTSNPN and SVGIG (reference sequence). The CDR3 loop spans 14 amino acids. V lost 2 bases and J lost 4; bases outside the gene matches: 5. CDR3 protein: CAWSPPGQYNEQFF. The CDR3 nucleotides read TGTGCCTGGAGTCCACCGGGACAGTACAATGAGCAGTTCTTC.

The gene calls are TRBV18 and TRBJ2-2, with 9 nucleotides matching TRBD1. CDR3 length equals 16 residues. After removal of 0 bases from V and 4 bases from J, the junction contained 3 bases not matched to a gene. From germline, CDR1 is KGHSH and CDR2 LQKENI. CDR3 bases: TGTGCCAGCTCACCACCGACAGGGGGTTCCACCGGGGAGCTGTTTTTT. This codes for CASSPPTGGSTGELFF. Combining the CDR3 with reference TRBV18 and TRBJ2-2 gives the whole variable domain NAGVMQNPRHLVRRRGQEARLRCSPMKGHSHVYWYRQLPEEGLKFMVYLQKENIIDESGMPKERFSAEFPKEGPSILRIQQVVRGDSAAYFCASSPPTGGSTGELFFGEGSRLTVL.

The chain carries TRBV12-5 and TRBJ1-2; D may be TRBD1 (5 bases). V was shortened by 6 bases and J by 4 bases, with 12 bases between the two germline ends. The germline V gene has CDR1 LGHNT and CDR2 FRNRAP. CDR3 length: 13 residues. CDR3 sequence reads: CASGYAGGYGYTF. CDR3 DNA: TGTGCTAGTGGCTACGCCGGGGGCTATGGCTACACCTTC.